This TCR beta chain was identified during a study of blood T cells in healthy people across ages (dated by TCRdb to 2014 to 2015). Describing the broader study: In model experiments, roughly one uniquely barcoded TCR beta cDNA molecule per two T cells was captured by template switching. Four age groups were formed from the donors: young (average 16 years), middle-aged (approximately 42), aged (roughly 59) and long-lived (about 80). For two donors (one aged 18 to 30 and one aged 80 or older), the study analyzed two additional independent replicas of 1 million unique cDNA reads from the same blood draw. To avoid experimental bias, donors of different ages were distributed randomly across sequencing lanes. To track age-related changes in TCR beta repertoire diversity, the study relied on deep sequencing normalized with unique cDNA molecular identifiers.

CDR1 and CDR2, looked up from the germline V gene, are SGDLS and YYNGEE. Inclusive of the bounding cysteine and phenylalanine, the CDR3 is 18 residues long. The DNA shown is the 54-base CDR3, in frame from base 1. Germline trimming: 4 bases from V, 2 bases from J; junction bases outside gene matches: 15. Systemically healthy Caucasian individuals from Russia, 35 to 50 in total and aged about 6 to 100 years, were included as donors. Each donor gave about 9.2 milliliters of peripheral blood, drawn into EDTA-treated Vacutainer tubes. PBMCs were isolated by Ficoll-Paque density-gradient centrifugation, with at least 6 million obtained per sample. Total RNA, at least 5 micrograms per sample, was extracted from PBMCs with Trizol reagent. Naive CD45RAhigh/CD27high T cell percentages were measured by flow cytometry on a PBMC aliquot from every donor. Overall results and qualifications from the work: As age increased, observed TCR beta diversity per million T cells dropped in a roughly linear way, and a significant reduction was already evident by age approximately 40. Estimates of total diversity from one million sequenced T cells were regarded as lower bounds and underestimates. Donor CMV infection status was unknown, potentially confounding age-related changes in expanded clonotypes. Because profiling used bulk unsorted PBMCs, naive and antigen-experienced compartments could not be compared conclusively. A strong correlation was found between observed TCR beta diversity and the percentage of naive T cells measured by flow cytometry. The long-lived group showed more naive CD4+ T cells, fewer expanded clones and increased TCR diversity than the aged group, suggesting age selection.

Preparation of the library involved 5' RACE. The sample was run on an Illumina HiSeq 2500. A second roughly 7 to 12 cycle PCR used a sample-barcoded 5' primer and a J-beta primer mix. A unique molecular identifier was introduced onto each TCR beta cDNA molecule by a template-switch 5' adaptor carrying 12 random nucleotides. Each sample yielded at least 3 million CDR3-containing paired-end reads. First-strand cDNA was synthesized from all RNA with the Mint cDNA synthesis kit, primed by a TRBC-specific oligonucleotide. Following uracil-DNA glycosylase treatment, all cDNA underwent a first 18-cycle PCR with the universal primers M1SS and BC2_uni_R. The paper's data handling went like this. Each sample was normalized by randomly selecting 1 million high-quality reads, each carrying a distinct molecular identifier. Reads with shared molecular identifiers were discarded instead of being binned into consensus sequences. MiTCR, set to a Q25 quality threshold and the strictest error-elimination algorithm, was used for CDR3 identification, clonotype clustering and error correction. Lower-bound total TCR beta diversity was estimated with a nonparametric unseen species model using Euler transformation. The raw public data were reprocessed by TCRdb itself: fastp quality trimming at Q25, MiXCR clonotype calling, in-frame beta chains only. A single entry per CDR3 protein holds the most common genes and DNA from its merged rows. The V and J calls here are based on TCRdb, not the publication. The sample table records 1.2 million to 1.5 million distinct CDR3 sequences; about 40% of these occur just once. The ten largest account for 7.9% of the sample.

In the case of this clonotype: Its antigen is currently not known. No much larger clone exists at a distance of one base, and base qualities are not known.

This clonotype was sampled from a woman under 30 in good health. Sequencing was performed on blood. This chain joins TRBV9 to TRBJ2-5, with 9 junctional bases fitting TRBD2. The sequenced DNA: TGTGCCAGCAGCCCCCACGGACGAGCGGGGGGTCGTCAAGAGACCCAGTACTTC. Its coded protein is CASSPHGRAGGRQETQYF.